The next 30 T cell receptor beta chains were all read from a single sample in a study of OX40 agonist ivuxolimab in advanced cancers. Libraries were prepared by immunoSEQ multiplex PCR; TCRdb keeps only in-frame clonotypes and omits some of them. This table holds over 45,000 clones, approximately 90% found once. The sequenced sample was CD4+ or CD8+ T cells sorted from blood, obtained in a trial of the OX40 agonist ivuxolimab. Every receptor here comes from an adult with an advanced solid tumor such as melanoma, head and neck, liver or kidney cancer.

V is TRBV7-9 and J is TRBJ2-7; D is possibly TRBD2 (5 bases). Germline V gene sequence: CDR1 SEHNR, CDR2 FQNEAQ (reference sequence). The CDR3 has 13 residues. Trimming took 4 bases from V and 5 from J, leaving 12 bases between them. Here the CDR3 reads CASSYVAGNEQYF. CDR3 DNA: TGTGCCAGCAGCTATGTGGCGGGTAACGAGCAGTACTTC.

The chain uses TRBV18 and TRBJ2-5; tentative D call: TRBD1 (6 bases). The length of the CDR3 is 13 residues. Trimming removed 0 bases from V and 4 bases from J, with 6 bases in between. Germline CDR1 KGHSH, CDR2 LQKENI. The CDR3 bases are TGTGCCAGCTCACCACCAGGGGGAGAGACCCAGTACTTC. It translates to CASSPPGGETQYF.

Concerning this clone itself: A junction boundary mismatches the germline segment, possibly from a read error. The rearrangement uses TRBV5-1 and TRBJ2-5; TRBD1 might be the D (5 bases). This CDR3 is 12 amino acids long. CDR1 SGHRS and CDR2 YFSETQ come from the germline V gene. In nucleotides, the CDR3 is TGTGCCAGCAGCTGGGGCGAAGAGACCCAGTACTTC. Protein sequence: CASSWGEETQYF.

This clone was counted between two and nine times. The CDR3 DNA follows: TGTGCCAGCAGCGCGGGCCAATACGGGCTGAGTGGCTACACCTTC. Translation gives CASSAGQYGLSGYTF. The chain recombines TRBV5-6 with TRBJ1-2, with D unclear. Germline assignment: CDR1 SGHDT and CDR2 YYEEEE. The CDR3 covers 15 residues. The V end was cut by 4 bases, the J end by 7 bases, with 20 bases between.

The chain employs TRBV5-1 and TRBJ2-2, with TRBD2 matching over 14 bases. The ends lost 4 bases at V and 4 bases at J; junction bases unmatched: 9. Germline CDR1 is SGHRS and CDR2 is YFSETQ. CDR3 length: 18 amino acids. For the CDR3, the DNA is TGCGCCAGCAGCCCCGGGACTAGCGGGAGAAGGGGCACCGGGGAGCTGTTTTTT. As protein: CASSPGTSGRRGTGELFF.

The rearrangement uses TRBV2 and TRBJ1-1; D gene unclear. Germline CDR1 and CDR2: SNHLY and FYNNEI. Deletions cut 1 base from V and 0 bases from J, with 6 bases between. The CDR3 loop spans 14 amino acids. The CDR3 reads CASSEGGVNTEAFF. The DNA for the CDR3 is TGTGCCAGCAGTGAAGGGGGAGTGAACACTGAAGCTTTCTTT.

The chain recombines TRBV12-5 with TRBJ2-2; D gene uncertain. The CDR3 has 15 amino acids. Trimming removed 1 base from V and 1 base from J, with 7 bases in between. CDR1 and CDR2 (germline): LGHNT, FRNRAP. CDR3 residues: CASGLETLNTGELFF. CDR3 coding DNA: TGTGCTAGTGGTTTGGAAACTTTGAACACCGGGGAGCTGTTTTTT.

The CDR3: CAWSTGVETQYF. For the CDR3, the DNA is TGTGCCTGGAGTACGGGTGTGGAGACCCAGTACTTC. The chain joins TRBV30 to TRBJ2-5; D is ambiguous. The CDR3 is 12 residues long. Trimming took 2 bases from V and 5 from J, leaving 9 bases between them. Per the germline V gene, CDR1 is GTSNPN and CDR2 is SVGIG (reference sequence).

The chain has TRBV5-8 and TRBJ1-5, with D possibly TRBD1 on 6 matching bases. Germline assignment: CDR1 SGHTS and CDR2 YDEGEE. The CDR3 extends over 15 amino acids. The V end was cut by 5 bases, the J end by 4 bases, with 16 bases between. CDR3 DNA: TGTGCCAGCAGTTACCGACAGGCTGGAAATCAGCCCCAGCATTTT. Its protein product is CASSYRQAGNQPQHF.

For the CDR3, the DNA is TGCGCCAGCAGCTTTTACCCCGAAAGAAATGAAAAACTGTTTTTT. As protein: CASSFYPERNEKLFF. The chain is built from TRBV5-1 and TRBJ1-4; D gene uncertain. Germline CDR1 is SGHRS and CDR2 is YFSETQ. The CDR3 has 15 residues. The V and J ends lost 2 bases and 5 bases respectively, with 13 bases between them.

The chain links TRBV5-1 to TRBJ2-7; 8 nucleotides line up with TRBD1. Germline V gene lookup returns CDR1 SGHRS and CDR2 YFSETQ. The V and J ends lost 4 bases and 1 base, in that order; junction bases with no gene match: 4. The CDR3 is made up of 14 amino acids. CDR3 amino acids: CASSRRQGSYEQYF. DNA of the CDR3: TGCGCCAGCAGCAGACGACAGGGGTCCTACGAGCAGTACTTC.

The rearrangement links TRBV5-1 to TRBJ2-3, with 12 bases lining up with TRBD2. J gave up 0 bases and V 0 bases, and 11 bases lay outside the gene matches. Germline V CDR1 and CDR2: SGHRS, YFSETQ. This CDR3 is 20 amino acids long. The CDR3 sequence is CASSLAQRRLAGASTDTQYF. The CDR3, as DNA: TGCGCCAGCAGCTTGGCCCAGAGAAGACTAGCGGGGGCTAGCACAGATACGCAGTATTTT.

The chain combines TRBV2 with TRBJ2-7, with unresolved D. Per germline, CDR1 SNHLY and CDR2 FYNNEI. Trimming shortened V by 6 bases and J by 1 base, and 19 bases separated the two germline ends. This CDR3 is 16 amino acids long. The CDR3 sequence: CASRSRTSSLSYEQYF. The DNA of the CDR3 is TGTGCCAGCAGATCCAGGACGTCCTCCTTATCCTACGAGCAGTACTTC.

The genes are TRBV19 and TRBJ1-4, with a weak D call TRBD1 (6 bases). Trimming shortened V by 10 bases and J by 11 bases, and 23 bases separated the two germline ends. The length of the CDR3 is 14 residues. The V gene's germline CDR1 is LNHDA and CDR2 SQIVND (reference sequence). CDR3 residues: CATSGGGPEGKLFF. CDR3 sequence (DNA): TGTGCCACCTCGGGAGGGGGACCGGAGGGGAAACTGTTTTTT. Supplemented by reference TRBV19 and TRBJ1-4, the full variable domain reads DGGITQSPKYLFRKEGQNVTLSCEQNLNHDAMYWYRQDPGQGLRLIYYSQIVNDFQKGDIAEGYSVSREKKESFPLTVTSAQKNPTAFYLCATSGGGPEGKLFFGSGTQLSVL.

CDR3 residues: CASRRDSSNSPLHF. CDR3 bases: TGTGCCAGCAGAAGGGACAGTTCAAATTCACCCCTCCACTTT. The gene calls are TRBV6-5 and TRBJ1-6; 7 bases are a match to TRBD1. V lost 6 bases and J lost 7; bases outside the gene matches: 6. This CDR3 is built from 14 residues. The germline V gene has CDR1 MNHEY and CDR2 SVGAGI.

This chain joins TRBV5-4 and TRBJ1-1; D gene unclear. CDR3 length: 15 amino acids. Trimming took 10 bases from V and 0 from J, leaving 19 bases between them. Germline-derived CDR1 and CDR2 are SGHNT and YYREEE (reference sequence). The CDR3 loop is CAHGEAGSMNTEAFF. CDR3 nucleotide sequence: TGTGCCCATGGAGAGGCAGGATCTATGAACACTGAAGCTTTCTTT.

The chain recombines TRBV19 with TRBJ2-2; TRBD2 is a possible D gene (6 bases). CDR1 is LNHDA and CDR2 is SQIVND in the germline V gene (reference sequence). The CDR3 sequence is 13 residues long. Deletions cut 11 bases from V and 5 bases from J, with 15 bases between. The CDR3, as DNA: TGTGCCGGAGGGCAGCCGGGTACCGGGGAGCTGTTTTTT. Translating it yields CAGGQPGTGELFF.

The J gene is TRBJ1-6, the V gene TRBV9; D ambiguous. This CDR3 is built from 15 residues. Trimming shortened V by 2 bases and J by 10 bases, and 16 bases separated the two germline ends. Germline CDR1 reads SGDLS; CDR2 reads YYNGEE. CDR3 residues: CASSVLPREGSPLHF. The CDR3 DNA sequence: TGTGCCAGCAGCGTCCTCCCGAGGGAGGGATCACCCCTCCACTTT.

The gene calls are TRBV10-2 and TRBJ1-5, with 8 bases matching TRBD1. Germline lookup yields CDR1 WSHSY and CDR2 SAAADI. With 8 bases clipped from V and 3 bases from J, the junction kept 9 bases outside the gene matches. This CDR3 spans 15 amino acids. Written as DNA, the CDR3 is TGCGCCAGCGGCAATGACAGGGGAAACAATCAGCCCCAGCATTTT. As protein: CASGNDRGNNQPQHF.

This clone was detected only once. J is TRBJ2-1 and V is TRBV30; 9 positions match TRBD2. V was clipped by 8 bases and J by 4 bases; unmatched bases: 12. The germline gives CDR1 GTSNPN, CDR2 SVGIG (reference sequence). This CDR3 spans 15 amino acids. The CDR3 region is CAASPGTSLYNEQFF. In DNA, the CDR3 is TGTGCCGCCTCCCCCGGGACTAGCTTATACAATGAGCAGTTCTTC.

This clone occurred once. CDR3 in amino acids: CAISEGGGASANQPQHF. The CDR3 nucleotides read TGTGCCATCAGTGAGGGTGGGGGCGCGAGTGCAAATCAGCCCCAGCATTTT. The rearrangement uses TRBV10-3 and TRBJ1-5; D possibly corresponds to TRBD1 (6 bases). The V and J ends lost 2 bases and 4 bases respectively, with 18 bases between them. CDR1 ENHRY and CDR2 SYGVKD come from the germline V gene. The CDR3 has 17 residues.

This clone has only a few counts. The genes are TRBV2 and TRBJ2-1; 9 bases agree with TRBD2. Germline assignment: CDR1 SNHLY and CDR2 FYNNEI. The CDR3 is 15 residues long. The J segment lost 6 bases and the V segment lost 5 bases, leaving 8 bases of the junction unmatched. The CDR3 loop is CASSRLAVGGNEQFF. The DNA for the CDR3 is TGTGCCAGCAGTAGACTAGCGGTGGGGGGCAATGAGCAGTTCTTC.

V and J are TRBV29-1 and TRBJ2-3, with 8 bases aligning to TRBD2. The trim removed 8 bases at V and 6 bases at J, leaving 1 base unmatched. There are 10 residues in the CDR3. Germline V gives CDR1 SQVTM, CDR2 ANQGSEA. In DNA form, the CDR3 reads TGCAGCACGGGGGGGGATACGCAGTATTTT. This gives the protein CSTGGDTQYF.

The chain recombines TRBV5-5 with TRBJ2-1, with TRBD2 matching 13 bases. Trimming at V came to 4 bases and at J to 4 bases, leaving 5 bases not matched to a gene. Germline values: CDR1 SGHKS, CDR2 YYEKEE (reference sequence). The CDR3 length is 16 residues. The CDR3 is CASSRTSGGIYNEQFF. Here the CDR3 DNA reads TGTGCCAGCAGCCGGACTAGCGGGGGTATTTACAATGAGCAGTTCTTC.

This chain connects TRBV27 to TRBJ1-5; weak D call: TRBD1 (5 bases). CDR3 length: 15 residues. Per germline, CDR1 MNHEY and CDR2 SMNVEV (reference sequence). V lost 5 bases to trimming and J lost 3 bases, with 14 bases between them. The chain's CDR3 is CASSPKAGINQPQHF. The CDR3 DNA reads as TGTGCCAGCAGTCCCAAGGCAGGGATCAATCAGCCCCAGCATTTT.

This rearrangement joins TRBV11-3 to TRBJ2-1; 9 bases are shared with TRBD2. The CDR3 spans 16 residues. V lost 0 bases, J lost 8 bases, and 8 bases stayed unmatched. Germline V lookup: CDR1 SGHNT, CDR2 YENEEA. The CDR3 spells CASSLDIRGGVDEQFF. In DNA form, the CDR3 reads TGTGCCAGCAGCTTAGACATTCGCGGGGGGGTTGATGAGCAGTTCTTC.

The V call is TRBV28, the J call TRBJ1-5, with 7 bases aligning to TRBD1. Germline CDR1 is MDHEN and CDR2 is SYDVKM. The CDR3 is 15 residues long. Trimming took 6 bases from V and 6 from J; bases not matched to a gene: 11. The CDR3 DNA reads TGTGCCAGCAGCTTCGGACAGGCGGGGAGTCAGCCCCAGCATTTT. Protein sequence: CASSFGQAGSQPQHF.

The chain is built from TRBV28 and TRBJ2-7, with a possible D match to TRBD2 (5 bases). V was trimmed by 8 bases and J by 0 bases, leaving 14 bases between them. The CDR3 has 14 amino acids. Per the germline V gene, CDR1 is MDHEN and CDR2 is SYDVKM. The CDR3 nucleotides are TGTGCCAGCCTTGAGAGCGGTGTCTCCTACGAGCAGTACTTC. Its translation is CASLESGVSYEQYF.

J is TRBJ1-1 and V is TRBV18; D possibly corresponds to TRBD1 (5 bases). Trimming took off 8 bases at V and 1 base at J, with 11 bases between the two ends. Germline V CDR1 and CDR2: KGHSH, LQKENI. The CDR3 runs 13 residues. Written as DNA, the CDR3 is TGTGCCAGCGCGAAACAGGAGAACACTGAAGCTTTCTTT. The encoded protein is CASAKQENTEAFF.

This clone has more than one count but fewer than ten. The chain carries TRBV30 and TRBJ1-4; no reliable D call. This CDR3 contains 13 residues. CDR1 and CDR2 from the germline V gene are GTSNPN and SVGIG (reference sequence). Trimming removed 1 base from V and 6 bases from J, with 9 bases in between. This CDR3 is CAWSATLDEKLFF. CDR3 nucleotide sequence: TGTGCCTGGAGTGCCACTTTGGATGAAAAACTGTTTTTT. Complete variable domain (other parts from reference TRBV30 and TRBJ1-4): SQTIHQWPATLVQPVGSPLSLECTVEGTSNPNLYWYRQAAGRGLQLLFYSVGIGQISSEVPQNLSASRPQDRQFILSSKKLLLSDSGFYLCAWSATLDEKLFFGSGTQLSVL.